The 22 T cell receptor beta chains below come from one sample, sequenced in a study of graft-versus-host responses after intestinal transplantation. Antigens of these TCRs are unknown. The repertoire was sequenced with immunoSEQ multiplex PCR; TCRdb's copy has only in-frame clones and lacks some. Of about 73,000 clones in the sample, around 90% were seen once. Specimen: unstimulated CD8+ T cells sorted from spleen or lymph node cells, collected before transplant. These receptors were taken from a human donor who was the organ donor for an intestinal transplant.

In this sample, this clone turned up a few times. V usage is TRBV7-6 and J usage is TRBJ2-7; D gene uncertain. V lost 5 bases and J lost 7, with 9 bases in between. The germline V gene has CDR1 SGHVS and CDR2 FNYEAQ. This CDR3 is built from 11 residues. This CDR3 reads CASSQGAEQYV. Written as DNA, the CDR3 is TGTGCCAGCAGCCAAGGAGCTGAGCAGTACGTC.

J is TRBJ2-5 and V is TRBV10-3; a weak D match, TRBD1 (5 bases). CDR3 size: 14 residues. The germline V gene has CDR1 ENHRY and CDR2 SYGVKD. The germline V and J ends were trimmed by 6 bases and 2 bases, with 13 bases remaining between them. The CDR3 DNA reads as TGTGCCATCAGCCCCGACAGTAATCAAGAGACCCAGTACTTC. Its translation: CAISPDSNQETQYF.

A single count supports this clone. The chain recombines TRBV15 with TRBJ2-5, with D possibly being TRBD1 (5 bases). This CDR3 contains 12 residues. V lost 5 bases to trimming and J lost 5 bases, with 9 bases between them. Germline assignment: CDR1 LNHNV and CDR2 YYDKDF (reference sequence). The CDR3 region is CATSLGLETQYF. The DNA for the CDR3 is TGTGCCACCAGCTTGGGGCTTGAGACCCAGTACTTC. Supplemented by reference TRBV15 and TRBJ2-5, the full variable domain reads DAMVIQNPRYQVTQFGKPVTLSCSQTLNHNVMYWYQQKSSQAPKLLFHYYDKDFNNEADTPDNFQSRRPNTSFCFLDIRSPGLGDTAMYLCATSLGLETQYFGPGTRLLVL.

The CDR3 sequence is CASSAGRGGRTGELFF. CDR3 sequence (DNA): TGTGCCAGCAGTGCCGGGCGGGGGGGTCGAACCGGGGAGCTGTTTTTT. The V gene is TRBV6-1, the J gene TRBJ2-2; 9 nucleotides line up with TRBD2. The ends lost 4 bases at V and 5 bases at J; junction bases unmatched: 8. Germline CDR1 is MNHNS and CDR2 is SASEGT. The CDR3 length is 16 residues.

The V gene is TRBV2, the J gene TRBJ1-1, with TRBD1 matching 8 bases. CDR1 and CDR2 from the germline V gene are SNHLY and FYNNEI. Trimming cost V 6 bases and J 3 bases; bases outside gene matches: 3. The CDR3 loop spans 13 amino acids. DNA of the CDR3: TGTGCCAGCAGGGCGGACAGGGACACTGAAGCTTTCTTT. This gives the protein CASRADRDTEAFF. The full variable domain, in which reference TRBV2 and TRBJ1-1 provide the parts outside the CDR3, is EPEVTQTPSHQVTQMGQEVILRCVPISNHLYFYWYRQILGQKVEFLVSFYNNEISEKSEIFDDQFSVERPDGSNFTLKIRSTKLEDSAMYFCASRADRDTEAFFGQGTRLTVV.

The chain recombines TRBV18 with TRBJ2-3; 10 bases match TRBD2. Losses at the gene ends were 3 bases for V and 4 bases for J; bases not matched to a gene: 19. There are 20 residues in the CDR3. The V gene's germline CDR1 is KGHSH and CDR2 LQKENI. The CDR3 loop is CASSPGTSERAPTAPDTQYF. CDR3 in DNA: TGTGCCAGCTCACCCGGGACTAGCGAGAGAGCTCCAACCGCACCAGATACGCAGTATTTT.

This clone was seen only once. The chain recombines TRBV5-4 with TRBJ1-1; D is ambiguous. V was cut by 0 bases and J by 5 bases, with 11 bases left in between. CDR1 is SGHNT and CDR2 is YYREEE in the germline V gene (reference sequence). The CDR3 extends over 14 amino acids. In nucleotides, the CDR3 is TGTGCCAGCAGCTTGGTGATGGGAGAGACTGAAGCTTTCTTT. Translated: CASSLVMGETEAFF. The variable domain in full, with the rest retrieved from reference TRBV5-4 and TRBJ1-1, is ETGVTQSPTHLIKTRGQQVTLRCSSQSGHNTVSWYQQALGQGPQFIFQYYREEENGRGNFPPRFSGLQFPNYSSELNVNALELDDSALYLCASSLVMGETEAFFGQGTRLTVV.

The chain has TRBV6-4 and TRBJ2-1, with 16 bases aligning to TRBD2. Unmatched junction bases numbered 4, after V lost 3 bases and J lost 8 bases. CDR1 and CDR2 from the germline V gene are MRHNA and SNTAGT. The CDR3 length is 16 residues. In DNA, the CDR3 is TGTGCCAGCAGTGAAGGGACTAGCGGGGGGGCCGATGAGCAGTTCTTC. It encodes CASSEGTSGGADEQFF.

The V call is TRBV7-9, the J call TRBJ2-3; D remains ambiguous. CDR1 is SEHNR and CDR2 is FQNEAQ in the germline V gene (reference sequence). V was pared by 2 bases and J by 4 bases, with 10 bases between. This CDR3 has 14 amino acids. CDR3 residues: CASSLNIGSDTQYF. The CDR3, as DNA: TGTGCCAGCAGCTTAAACATCGGGTCAGATACGCAGTATTTT. The variable domain in full, completed from reference TRBV7-9 and TRBJ2-3, reads DTGVSQNPRHKITKRGQNVTFRCDPISEHNRLYWYRQTLGQGPEFLTYFQNEAQLEKSRLLSDRFSAERPKGSFSTLEIQRTEQGDSAMYLCASSLNIGSDTQYFGPGTRLTVL.

This clone occurred a few times. This sequence joins TRBV4-3 and TRBJ1-3; D perhaps matches TRBD1 (5 bases). V gave up 0 bases and J gave up 5 bases, with 11 bases separating them. Germline CDR1 and CDR2: LGHNA and YSLEER. CDR3 length equals 15 residues. The CDR3 is CASSQDGGVRNTIYF. The CDR3 DNA reads TGCGCCAGCAGCCAAGATGGGGGGGTCCGAAACACCATATATTTT.

V and J are TRBV7-2 and TRBJ2-1; TRBD1 matches 11 bases. Per germline, CDR1 SGHTA and CDR2 FQGNSA. V gave up 5 bases and J gave up 3 bases; unmatched junction bases: 15. The CDR3 totals 19 residues. CDR3 residues: CASSRTGGASRSGYNEQFF. The CDR3 nucleotides read TGTGCCAGCAGCCGGACAGGGGGCGCTTCTCGCAGCGGCTACAATGAGCAGTTCTTC.

V usage is TRBV6-1 and J usage is TRBJ2-7; D is unclear. Per germline, CDR1 MNHNS and CDR2 SASEGT. The CDR3 has 14 amino acids. V was pared by 10 bases and J by 3 bases, with 19 bases between. This CDR3 is CATGSRHLDYEQYV. The CDR3 region has the DNA TGTGCCACCGGATCACGGCACCTCGACTACGAGCAGTACGTC.

By sample fraction, this clone is medium-sized. The rearrangement links TRBV4-3 to TRBJ1-4; D gene uncertain. Trimming removed 0 bases at V and 5 bases at J, with 13 bases between. CDR1 is LGHNA and CDR2 is YSLEER in the germline V gene. The CDR3 runs 16 residues. This CDR3 reads CASSQEASSQNEKLFF. CDR3 bases: TGCGCCAGCAGCCAAGAGGCTTCGTCACAGAATGAAAAACTGTTTTTT.

This clone showed up just once. This chain joins TRBV29-1 and TRBJ2-1; D not resolved. CDR1 and CDR2 (germline): SQVTM, ANQGSEA. Trimming stripped 7 bases from V and 2 bases from J, with 6 bases between. This CDR3 has 11 residues. CDR3 DNA: TGCAGCGCAGATCCCTACAATGAGCAGTTCTTC. Translation: CSADPYNEQFF.

This clone was detected once. The chain combines TRBV6-5 with TRBJ1-5; 8 bases are a match to TRBD1. The CDR3 is 14 residues long. CDR1 is MNHEY, CDR2 SVGAGI, per germline. J gave up 7 bases and V 8 bases, and 10 bases lay outside the gene matches. CDR3 residues: CASRRTGRGQPQHF. The CDR3 nucleotides are TGTGCCAGCCGCCGGACAGGGCGCGGACAGCCCCAGCATTTT.

The chain combines TRBV10-1 with TRBJ2-3; 7 nucleotides agree with TRBD1. The CDR3 loop spans 14 amino acids. V trimming: 6 bases; J trimming: 2 bases; junction bases outside the gene matches: 5. Per the germline V gene, CDR1 is WNHNN and CDR2 is SYGVQD (reference sequence). The CDR3 loop reads CASRGQRNTDTQYF. In DNA, the CDR3 is TGCGCCAGCAGGGGACAGAGAAACACAGATACGCAGTATTTT.

J is TRBJ2-2 and V is TRBV19; TRBD2 matches 8 bases. Germline CDR1 and CDR2: LNHDA and SQIVND (reference sequence). With V trimmed by 9 bases and J by 1 base, 10 bases remained unmatched. The CDR3 is 16 amino acids. The DNA for the CDR3 is TGTGCCAGCATGCCCAACGGGGGGGGGAACACCGGGGAGCTGTTTTTT. Protein sequence: CASMPNGGGNTGELFF. Drawing the rest from reference TRBV19 and TRBJ2-2, the complete variable domain is DGGITQSPKYLFRKEGQNVTLSCEQNLNHDAMYWYRQDPGQGLRLIYYSQIVNDFQKGDIAEGYSVSREKKESFPLTVTSAQKNPTAFYLCASMPNGGGNTGELFFGEGSRLTVL.

The J gene is TRBJ1-1, the V gene TRBV4-1; 7 bases map to TRBD1. From germline, CDR1 is MGHRA and CDR2 YSYEKL. The CDR3 is 15 amino acids. The V segment lost 3 bases and the J segment 3 bases; nucleotides outside the gene matches: 7. CDR3 sequence (DNA): TGCGCCAGCAGCCACCGACAGGGCCTATACACTGAAGCTTTCTTT. It is translated as CASSHRQGLYTEAFF.

The chain combines TRBV6-5 with TRBJ2-3; unclear D gene. Trimming removed 0 bases from V and 4 bases from J, with 8 bases in between. Germline V lookup: CDR1 MNHEY, CDR2 SVGAGI. The CDR3 contains 14 residues. The CDR3 reads CASSYSATADTQYF. CDR3 DNA: TGTGCCAGCAGTTACTCAGCGACCGCAGATACGCAGTATTTT.

The rearrangement uses TRBV2 and TRBJ2-7; 8 bases map to TRBD1. Germline CDR1 SNHLY, CDR2 FYNNEI. V dropped 6 bases and J dropped 5; count of bases not matched to a gene: 6. The CDR3 spans 13 residues. The chain's CDR3 is CASSAGGIDEQYV. The CDR3 nucleotides are TGTGCCAGCAGCGCAGGGGGCATAGACGAGCAGTACGTC.

The chain uses TRBV6-5 and TRBJ2-1; the match to TRBD2 covers 9 bases. This CDR3 spans 14 amino acids. V trimming: 4 bases; J trimming: 6 bases; junction bases outside the gene matches: 4. The germline CDR1 and CDR2 sequences are MNHEY and SVGAGI. CDR3 in DNA: TGTGCCAGCAGTTTGGCGGGGGGGCGCAATGAGCAGTTCTTC. This translates into CASSLAGGRNEQFF.

About this clone: This sample also contains other DNA sequences that code for the same CDR3. The V call is TRBV9, the J call TRBJ2-3, with 7 bases fitting TRBD2. This CDR3 spans 15 amino acids. Germline V gives CDR1 SGDLS, CDR2 YYNGEE. V trimming: 3 bases; J trimming: 2 bases; junction bases outside the gene matches: 6. The CDR3 coding sequence is TGTGCCAGCAGCGGGACCGGACTAGACACAGATACGCAGTATTTT. Protein product: CASSGTGLDTDTQYF.